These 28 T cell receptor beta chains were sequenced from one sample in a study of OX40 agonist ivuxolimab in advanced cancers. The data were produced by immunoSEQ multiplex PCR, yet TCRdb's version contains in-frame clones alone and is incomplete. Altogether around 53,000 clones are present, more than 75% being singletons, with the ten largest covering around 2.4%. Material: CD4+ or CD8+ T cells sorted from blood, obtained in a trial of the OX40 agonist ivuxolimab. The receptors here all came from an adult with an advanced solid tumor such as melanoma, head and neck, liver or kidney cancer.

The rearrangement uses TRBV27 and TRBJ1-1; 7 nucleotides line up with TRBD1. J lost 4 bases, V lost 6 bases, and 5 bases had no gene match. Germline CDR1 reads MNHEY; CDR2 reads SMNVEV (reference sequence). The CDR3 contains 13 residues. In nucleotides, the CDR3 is TGTGCCAGCAGGGACAGGTGGGCCACTGAAGCTTTCTTT. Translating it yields CASRDRWATEAFF.

CDR3 in DNA: TGTGCCAGCAGCCTATCAAGTATACTGGCCTACGGCTACACCTTC. It translates to CASSLSSILAYGYTF. The V gene is TRBV7-2, the J gene TRBJ1-2, with no clear D. Germline V gene sequence: CDR1 SGHTA, CDR2 FQGNSA. CDR3 size: 15 residues. Deletions cut 5 bases from V and 8 bases from J, with 21 bases between. The full variable domain, completed using reference TRBV7-2 and TRBJ1-2, is GAGVSQSPSNKVTEKGKDVELRCDPISGHTALYWYRQSLGQGLEFLIYFQGNSAPDKSGLPSDRFSAERTGGSVSTLTIQRTQQEDSAVYLCASSLSSILAYGYTFGSGTRLTVV.

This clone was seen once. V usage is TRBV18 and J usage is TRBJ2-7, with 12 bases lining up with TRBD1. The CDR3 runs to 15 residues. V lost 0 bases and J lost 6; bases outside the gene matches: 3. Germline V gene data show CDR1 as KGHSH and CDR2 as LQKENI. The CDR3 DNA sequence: TGTGCCAGCTCACCACCGGGACAGGGGGCGGTCGAGCAGTACTTC. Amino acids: CASSPPGQGAVEQYF.

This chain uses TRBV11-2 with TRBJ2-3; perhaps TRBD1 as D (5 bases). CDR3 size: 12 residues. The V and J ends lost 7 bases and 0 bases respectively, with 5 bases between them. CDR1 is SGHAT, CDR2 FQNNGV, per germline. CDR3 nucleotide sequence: TGTGCCAGCAAGGGGAGCACAGATACGCAGTATTTT. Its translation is CASKGSTDTQYF.

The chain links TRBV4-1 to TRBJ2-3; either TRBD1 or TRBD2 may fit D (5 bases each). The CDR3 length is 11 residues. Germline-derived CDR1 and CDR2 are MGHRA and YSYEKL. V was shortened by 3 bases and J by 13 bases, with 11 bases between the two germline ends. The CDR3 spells CASSHWDDKYF. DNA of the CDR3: TGCGCCAGCAGCCACTGGGACGACAAGTATTTT.

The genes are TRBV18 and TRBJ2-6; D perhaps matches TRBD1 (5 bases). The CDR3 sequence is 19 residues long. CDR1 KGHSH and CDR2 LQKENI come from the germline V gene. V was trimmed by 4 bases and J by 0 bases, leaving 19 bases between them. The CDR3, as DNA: TGTGCCAGCTCACTCCTAGACAGCCGATCTTCCTCTGGGGCCAACGTCCTGACTTTC. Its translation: CASSLLDSRSSSGANVLTF.

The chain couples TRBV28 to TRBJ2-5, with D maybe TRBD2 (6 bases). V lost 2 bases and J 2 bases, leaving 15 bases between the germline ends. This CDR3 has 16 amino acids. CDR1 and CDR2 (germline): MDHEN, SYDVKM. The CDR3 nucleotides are TGTGCCAGCAGTTTAAAGCACGCGGGGATGCAAGAGACCCAGTACTTC. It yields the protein CASSLKHAGMQETQYF.

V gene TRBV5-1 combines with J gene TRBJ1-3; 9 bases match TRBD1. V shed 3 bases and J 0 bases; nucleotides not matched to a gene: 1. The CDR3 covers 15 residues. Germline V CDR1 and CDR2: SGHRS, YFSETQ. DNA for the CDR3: TGCGCCAGCAGCTGGACAGGGGACTCTGGAAACACCATATATTTT. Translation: CASSWTGDSGNTIYF.

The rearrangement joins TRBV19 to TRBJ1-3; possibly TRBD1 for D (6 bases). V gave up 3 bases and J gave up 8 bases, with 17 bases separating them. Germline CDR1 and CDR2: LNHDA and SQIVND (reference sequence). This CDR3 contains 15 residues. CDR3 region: CASSIGGQNTHTIYF. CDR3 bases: TGTGCCAGTAGTATCGGCGGACAGAACACCCACACCATATATTTT. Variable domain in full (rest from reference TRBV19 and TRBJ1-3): DGGITQSPKYLFRKEGQNVTLSCEQNLNHDAMYWYRQDPGQGLRLIYYSQIVNDFQKGDIAEGYSVSREKKESFPLTVTSAQKNPTAFYLCASSIGGQNTHTIYFGEGSWLTVV.

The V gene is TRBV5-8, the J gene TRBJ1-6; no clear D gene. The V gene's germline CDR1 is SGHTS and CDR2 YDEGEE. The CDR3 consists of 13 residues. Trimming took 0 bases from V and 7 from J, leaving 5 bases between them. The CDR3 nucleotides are TGTGCCAGCAGCTTGGGAAGGAATTCACCCCTCCACTTT. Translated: CASSLGRNSPLHF.

The CDR3: CASSGQGTDTQYF. The CDR3 region has the DNA TGTGCCAGCAGTGGACAGGGGACAGATACGCAGTATTTT. The V gene is TRBV28, the J gene TRBJ2-3, with 9 bases identical to TRBD1. From germline, CDR1 is MDHEN and CDR2 SYDVKM. Trimming at V came to 5 bases and at J to 3 bases, leaving 0 bases not matched to a gene. This CDR3 has 13 residues.

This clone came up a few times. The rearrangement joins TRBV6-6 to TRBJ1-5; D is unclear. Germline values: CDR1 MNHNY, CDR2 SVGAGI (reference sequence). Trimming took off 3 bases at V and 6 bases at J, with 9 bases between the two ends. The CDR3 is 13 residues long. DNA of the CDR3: TGTGCCAGCAGTTATAGTACTTTTCAGCCCCAGCATTTT. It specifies CASSYSTFQPQHF.

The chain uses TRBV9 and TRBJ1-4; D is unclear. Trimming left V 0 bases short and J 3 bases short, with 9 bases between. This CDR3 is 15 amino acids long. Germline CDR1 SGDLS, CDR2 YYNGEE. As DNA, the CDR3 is TGTGCCAGCAGCGTAGATAGGATGGCTAATGAAAAACTGTTTTTT. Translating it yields CASSVDRMANEKLFF.

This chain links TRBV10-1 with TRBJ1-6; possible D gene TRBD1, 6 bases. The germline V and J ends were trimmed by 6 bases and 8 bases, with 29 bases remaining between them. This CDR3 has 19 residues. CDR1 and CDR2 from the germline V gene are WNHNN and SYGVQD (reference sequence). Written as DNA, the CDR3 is TGCGCCAGCAGCCACCCCAACCGGGACATAAAGCCGGGTCATTCACCCCTCCACTTT. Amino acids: CASSHPNRDIKPGHSPLHF.

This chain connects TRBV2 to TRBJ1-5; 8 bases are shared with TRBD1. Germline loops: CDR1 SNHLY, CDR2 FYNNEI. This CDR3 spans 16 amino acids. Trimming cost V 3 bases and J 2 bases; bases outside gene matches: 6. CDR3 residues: CASSDQGALGNQPQHF. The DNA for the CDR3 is TGTGCCAGCAGTGATCAGGGGGCTCTGGGCAATCAGCCCCAGCATTTT.

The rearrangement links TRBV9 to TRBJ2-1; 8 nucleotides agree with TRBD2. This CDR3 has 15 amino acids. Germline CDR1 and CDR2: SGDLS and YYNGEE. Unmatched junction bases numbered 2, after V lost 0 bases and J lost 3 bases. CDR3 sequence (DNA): TGTGCCAGCAGCGTAGCGGCGGGAGGCTACAATGAGCAGTTCTTC. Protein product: CASSVAAGGYNEQFF.

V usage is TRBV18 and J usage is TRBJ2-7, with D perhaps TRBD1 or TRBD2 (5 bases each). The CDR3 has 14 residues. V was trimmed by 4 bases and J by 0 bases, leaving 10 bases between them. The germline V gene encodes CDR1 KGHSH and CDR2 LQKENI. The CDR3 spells CASSRSGHSYEQYF. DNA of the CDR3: TGTGCCAGCTCACGCAGCGGACACTCCTACGAGCAGTACTTC.

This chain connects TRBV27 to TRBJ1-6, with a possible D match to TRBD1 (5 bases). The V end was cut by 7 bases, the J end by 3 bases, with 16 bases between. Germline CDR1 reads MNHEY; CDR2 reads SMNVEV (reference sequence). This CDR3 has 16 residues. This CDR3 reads CASTQGVNYYNSPLHF. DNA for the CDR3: TGTGCCAGCACCCAAGGGGTCAACTACTATAATTCACCCCTCCACTTT.

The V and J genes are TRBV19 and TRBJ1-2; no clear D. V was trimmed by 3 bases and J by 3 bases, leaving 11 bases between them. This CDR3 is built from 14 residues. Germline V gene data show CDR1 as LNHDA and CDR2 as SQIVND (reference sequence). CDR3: CASSIRGPDYGYTF. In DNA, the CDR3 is TGTGCCAGTAGTATTCGTGGCCCCGACTATGGCTACACCTTC.

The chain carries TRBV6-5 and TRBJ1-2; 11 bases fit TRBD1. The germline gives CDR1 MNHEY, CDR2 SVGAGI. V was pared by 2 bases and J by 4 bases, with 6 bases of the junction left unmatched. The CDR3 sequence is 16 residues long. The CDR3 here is CASSYLRTGGSYGYTF. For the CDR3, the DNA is TGTGCCAGCAGTTACCTAAGGACAGGGGGCTCCTATGGCTACACCTTC.

CDR3: CASSFGPAAGELFF. The CDR3 DNA reads TGTGCCAGCAGCTTCGGCCCGGCCGCCGGGGAGCTGTTTTTT. The V call is TRBV11-3, the J call TRBJ2-2; no definite D call. This CDR3 has 14 residues. Trimming shortened V by 3 bases and J by 6 bases, and 11 bases separated the two germline ends. The germline gives CDR1 SGHNT, CDR2 YENEEA.

As DNA, the CDR3 is TGTGCCAGCAGCTCCATAGGCGGGGGGTTTAGCACAGATACGCAGTATTTT. Translation: CASSSIGGGFSTDTQYF. This chain links TRBV11-3 with TRBJ2-3, with 8 bases aligning to TRBD2. The CDR3 extends over 17 amino acids. The germline CDR1 and CDR2 sequences are SGHNT and YENEEA. V gave up 4 bases and J gave up 0 bases; unmatched junction bases: 9.

As DNA, the CDR3 is TGTGCCAGCTCACCACGCAGTGAGGGTGGCTACACCTTC. Translated: CASSPRSEGGYTF. This chain joins TRBV18 and TRBJ1-2; no definite D call. With 1 base removed from V and 7 bases from J, the gap between germline ends came to 10 bases. The germline V gene has CDR1 KGHSH and CDR2 LQKENI. This CDR3 region has 13 residues.

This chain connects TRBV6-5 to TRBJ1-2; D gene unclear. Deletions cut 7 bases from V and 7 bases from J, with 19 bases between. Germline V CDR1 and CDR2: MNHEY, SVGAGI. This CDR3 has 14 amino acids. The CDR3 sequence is CASTKRNGGPGYTF. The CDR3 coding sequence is TGTGCCAGCACCAAACGCAACGGAGGGCCTGGCTACACCTTC.

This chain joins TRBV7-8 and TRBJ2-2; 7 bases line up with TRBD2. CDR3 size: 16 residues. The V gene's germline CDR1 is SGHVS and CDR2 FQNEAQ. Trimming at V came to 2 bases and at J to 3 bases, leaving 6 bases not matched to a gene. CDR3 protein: CASSLTAGLYTGELFF. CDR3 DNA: TGTGCCAGCAGCTTAACGGCGGGACTATACACCGGGGAGCTGTTTTTT. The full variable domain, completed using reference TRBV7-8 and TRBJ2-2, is GAGVSQSPRYKVAKRGQDVALRCDPISGHVSLFWYQQALGQGPEFLTYFQNEAQLDKSGLPSDRFFAERPEGSVSTLKIQRTQQEDSAVYLCASSLTAGLYTGELFFGEGSRLTVL.

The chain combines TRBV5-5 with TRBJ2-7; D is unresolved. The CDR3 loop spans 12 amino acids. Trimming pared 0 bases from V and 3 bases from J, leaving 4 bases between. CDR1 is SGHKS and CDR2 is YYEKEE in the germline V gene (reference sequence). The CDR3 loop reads CASSLAIYEQYF. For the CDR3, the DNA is TGTGCCAGCAGCTTGGCCATCTACGAGCAGTACTTC.

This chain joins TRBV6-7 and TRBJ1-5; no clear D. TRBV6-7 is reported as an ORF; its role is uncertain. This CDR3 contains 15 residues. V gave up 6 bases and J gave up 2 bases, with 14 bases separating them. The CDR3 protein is CASSSGREGNQPQHF. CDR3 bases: TGTGCCAGCAGCTCCGGGCGGGAAGGCAATCAGCCCCAGCATTTT.

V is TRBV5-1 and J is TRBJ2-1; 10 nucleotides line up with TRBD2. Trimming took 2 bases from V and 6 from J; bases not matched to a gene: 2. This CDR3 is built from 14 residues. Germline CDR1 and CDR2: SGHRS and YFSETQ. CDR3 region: CASSLAGGANEQFF. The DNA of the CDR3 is TGCGCCAGCAGCTTAGCGGGAGGGGCCAATGAGCAGTTCTTC. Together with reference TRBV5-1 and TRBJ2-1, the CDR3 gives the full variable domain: KAGVTQTPRYLIKTRGQQVTLSCSPISGHRSVSWYQQTPGQGLQFLFEYFSETQRNKGNFPGRFSGRQFSNSRSEMNVSTLELGDSALYLCASSLAGGANEQFFGPGTRLTVL.